These 10 T cell receptor beta chains originate from one sample sequenced in a study of T cell responses to AZD1222 COVID-19 vaccine. The protocol was immunoSEQ multiplex PCR, while the TCRdb copy is restricted to in-frame clones and leaves out a portion. The table includes some 140,000 clones, about 87% detected once. The sequenced sample was peripheral blood, obtained on day 0 of AZD1222 vaccination. These receptors all stem from an adult in good health.

The J gene is TRBJ1-1, the V gene TRBV6-5; a possible D gene is TRBD1 (6 bases). The CDR3 is 14 amino acids. In germline, CDR1 is MNHEY, CDR2 SVGAGI. Trimming took off 4 bases at V and 4 bases at J, with 13 bases between the two ends. In nucleotides, the CDR3 is TGTGCCAGCAGTTTCGGGGGGGGGCGCACTGAAGCTTTCTTT. It specifies CASSFGGGRTEAFF.

Comments on this clone: Other DNA sequences in the same sample also yield this CDR3. This chain joins TRBV5-1 and TRBJ2-7; D is perhaps TRBD1 (5 bases). In germline, CDR1 is SGHRS, CDR2 YFSETQ. The length of the CDR3 is 12 residues. V was pared by 2 bases and J by 3 bases, with 6 bases between. The CDR3 sequence: CASSFDSYEQYF. The CDR3 bases are TGCGCCAGCAGCTTTGACAGCTACGAGCAGTACTTC. Complete variable domain (other parts from reference TRBV5-1 and TRBJ2-7): KAGVTQTPRYLIKTRGQQVTLSCSPISGHRSVSWYQQTPGQGLQFLFEYFSETQRNKGNFPGRFSGRQFSNSRSEMNVSTLELGDSALYLCASSFDSYEQYFGPGTRLTVT.

The genes are TRBV5-4 and TRBJ1-4, with 7 bases aligning to TRBD1. CDR1 and CDR2 (germline): SGHNT, YYREEE (reference sequence). This CDR3 region has 14 residues. The V segment lost 4 bases and the J segment 8 bases; nucleotides outside the gene matches: 8. CDR3 DNA sequence: TGTGCCAGCAGCCCCGAGGGGGCAGGAGAAAAACTGTTTTTT. Translated: CASSPEGAGEKLFF.

Here the CDR3 DNA reads TGTGCCAGCAGCTTAGACTCAGGGGTTATCTACGAGCAGTACTTC. This translates into CASSLDSGVIYEQYF. The chain couples TRBV7-6 to TRBJ2-7, with D possibly TRBD1 on 6 matching bases. Germline assignment: CDR1 SGHVS and CDR2 FNYEAQ. The CDR3 length is 15 residues. Trimming took off 1 base at V and 3 bases at J, with 13 bases between the two ends.

V gene TRBV5-1 combines with J gene TRBJ2-3, with TRBD2 matching over 9 bases. The CDR3 runs to 17 residues. The germline gives CDR1 SGHRS, CDR2 YFSETQ. The trim removed 4 bases at V and 1 base at J, leaving 10 bases unmatched. The CDR3, as DNA: TGCGCCAGCAGCCCGGCTAGGCCTAGCGGGGGCACAGATACGCAGTATTTT. Translation: CASSPARPSGGTDTQYF.

This chain links TRBV4-3 with TRBJ1-2; 11 positions agree with TRBD1. The CDR3 is 15 residues long. J was trimmed by 5 bases and V by 5 bases; bases with no gene match: 7. CDR1 LGHNA and CDR2 YSLEER come from the germline V gene. CDR3 loop: CASSLGGQGAYGYTF. The CDR3 nucleotides are TGCGCCAGCAGCTTGGGAGGACAGGGGGCTTATGGCTACACCTTC.

The V and J genes are TRBV27 and TRBJ1-5; 9 bases line up with TRBD1. The ends lost 5 bases at V and 5 bases at J; junction bases unmatched: 10. CDR3 length equals 16 residues. Germline V gene data show CDR1 as MNHEY and CDR2 as SMNVEV (reference sequence). The CDR3 DNA is TGTGCCAGCAGTCCTCGACAGGGGGGGACATATCAGCCCCAGCATTTT. This encodes CASSPRQGGTYQPQHF.

The rearrangement links TRBV7-2 to TRBJ2-3; 12 bases agree with TRBD2. Germline loops: CDR1 SGHTA, CDR2 FQGNSA. Trimming took 5 bases from V and 4 from J; bases not matched to a gene: 4. The CDR3 extends over 15 amino acids. The CDR3 region is CASSTGLAGPDTQYF. CDR3 bases: TGTGCCAGCAGCACCGGACTAGCGGGGCCAGATACGCAGTATTTT.

V and J are TRBV27 and TRBJ2-3, with D tentatively TRBD1 (5 bases). Trimming stripped 2 bases from V and 6 bases from J, with 15 bases between. From germline, CDR1 is MNHEY and CDR2 SMNVEV (reference sequence). The CDR3 contains 15 residues. The CDR3 sequence is CASSLGAGKIDTQYF. For the CDR3, the DNA is TGTGCCAGCAGTTTAGGGGCAGGGAAGATTGATACGCAGTATTTT.

V usage is TRBV3-1 (or the pseudogene TRBV3-2) and J usage is TRBJ1-1; D is uncertain. The CDR3 consists of 13 residues. V lost 0 bases to trimming and J lost 6 bases, with 8 bases between them. The germline V gene has CDR1 LGHDT and CDR2 YNNKEL (reference sequence). The CDR3 here is CASSQDRGAEAFF. The CDR3 coding sequence is TGTGCCAGCAGCCAAGATCGGGGTGCTGAAGCTTTCTTT.